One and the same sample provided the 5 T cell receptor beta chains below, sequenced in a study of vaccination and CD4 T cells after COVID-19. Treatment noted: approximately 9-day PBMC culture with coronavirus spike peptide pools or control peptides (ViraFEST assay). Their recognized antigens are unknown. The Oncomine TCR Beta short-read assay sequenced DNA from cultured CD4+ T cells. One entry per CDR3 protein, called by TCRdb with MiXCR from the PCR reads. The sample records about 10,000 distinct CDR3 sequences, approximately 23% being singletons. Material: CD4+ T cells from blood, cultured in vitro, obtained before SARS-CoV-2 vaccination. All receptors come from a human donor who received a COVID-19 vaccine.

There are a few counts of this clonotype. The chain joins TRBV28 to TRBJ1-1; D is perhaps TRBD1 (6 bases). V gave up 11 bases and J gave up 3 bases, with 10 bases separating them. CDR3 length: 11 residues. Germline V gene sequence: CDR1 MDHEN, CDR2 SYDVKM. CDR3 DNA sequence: TGTGCCCTCAGGGGTGACACTGAAGCTTTCTTT. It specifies CALRGDTEAFF.

The CDR3 reads CAWSVRQGVGYTF. DNA of the CDR3: TGTGCCTGGAGTGTACGACAGGGGGTCGGCTACACCTTC. The V gene is TRBV30, the J gene TRBJ1-2; 9 bases map to TRBD1. The CDR3 has 13 residues. Trimming at V came to 0 bases and at J to 8 bases, leaving 4 bases not matched to a gene. Germline assignment: CDR1 GTSNPN and CDR2 SVGIG (reference sequence).

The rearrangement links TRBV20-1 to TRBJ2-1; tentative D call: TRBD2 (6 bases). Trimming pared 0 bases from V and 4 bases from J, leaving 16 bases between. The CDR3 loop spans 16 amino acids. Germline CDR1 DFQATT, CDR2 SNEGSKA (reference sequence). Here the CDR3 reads CSARDWGSGQYNEQFF. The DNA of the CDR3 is TGCAGTGCTAGAGATTGGGGTAGCGGCCAGTACAATGAGCAGTTCTTC.

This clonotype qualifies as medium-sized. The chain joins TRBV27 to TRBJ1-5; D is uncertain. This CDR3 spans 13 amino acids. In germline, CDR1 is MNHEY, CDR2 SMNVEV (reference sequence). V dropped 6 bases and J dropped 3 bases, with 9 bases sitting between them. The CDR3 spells CASSLGANQPQHF. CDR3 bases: TGTGCCAGCAGCTTGGGAGCCAATCAGCCCCAGCATTTT.

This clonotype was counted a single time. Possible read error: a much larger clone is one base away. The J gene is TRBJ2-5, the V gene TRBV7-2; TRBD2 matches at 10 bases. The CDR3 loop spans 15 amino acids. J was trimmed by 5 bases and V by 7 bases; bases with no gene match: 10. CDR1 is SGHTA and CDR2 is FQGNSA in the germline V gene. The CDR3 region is CASKAQLAGKETQYF. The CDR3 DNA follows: TGTGCCAGCAAAGCCCAACTAGCGGGGAAGGAGACCCAGTACTTC.